This entry features one T cell receptor beta chain sequence. Antigen unknown. The naive CD8 subset, CD45RO-negative cells positively selected for CCR7, excluded terminally differentiated effector memory CD45RA+ cells. This entry is derived from a study of shared clonotypes between healthy human individuals. Study in general: Used for every donor were three CD4 naive, three CD4 memory, two CD8 naive and one CD8 memory plate.

Germline CDR1 and CDR2: SGHAT and FQNNGV. V dropped 5 bases and J dropped 1 base, with 11 bases sitting between them. The CDR3 consists of 14 residues. Sequenced by immunoSEQ multiplex PCR; TCRdb stores in-frame clones only, minus some. The data contain 700,000 to 950,000 clones, about 96% of them seen just once; the ten biggest clones take up less than 0.25%. Broader study findings: Non-shared clonotypes had lower generation probabilities than clonotypes shared by all four sorted-subset donors.

Sequencing was done on a sample of naive CD8+ T cells sorted from blood. V is TRBV11-2 and J is TRBJ1-1; a possible D gene is TRBD1 (5 bases). This TCR was recovered from a man between 25 and 39 years old in good health. DNA for the CDR3: TGTGCCAGCAGCGCAGTAAGGGGGAACACTGAAGCTTTCTTT. Protein sequence: CASSAVRGNTEAFF.